This T cell receptor beta chain originates from a study of T cell responses to AZD1222 COVID-19 vaccine. Study-wide results and limits: Repertoires were obtained only post-peak T cell response. Reportedly, close to half of spike-specific TCRs are directed against unmutated variant regions. The CD4 TCRs associated with vaccination extended across spike and predominated at 160-218 and 743-854. Clonal diversity was possibly underestimated, and white British individuals and females predominated among donors.

CDR1 and CDR2 (germline): LGHDT, YNNKEL (reference sequence). V lost 0 bases to trimming and J lost 3 bases; unmatched junction nucleotides: 2. The CDR3 sequence is 15 residues long. The protocol was immunoSEQ multiplex PCR, while the TCRdb copy is restricted to in-frame clones and leaves out a portion. This table holds 120,000 or so clones, 80% to 90% found once. As for this clone: Its matching antigen is unknown.

The sequence was collected from an adult in good health. This sample comprised peripheral blood, obtained on day 0 of AZD1222 vaccination. This rearrangement joins TRBV3-1 (or the pseudogene TRBV3-2) to TRBJ2-1; TRBD2 agrees at 7 bases. In DNA, the CDR3 is TGTGCCAGCAGCCAAGATGGACTAGTCTACAATGAGCAGTTCTTC. Translation: CASSQDGLVYNEQFF.